Detailed here is one T cell receptor beta chain. This receptor's antigen is unknown. No base quality information exists; no much larger clone differs at one position. These data are taken from a study of blood T cell repertoires in COVID-19 (dated by TCRdb to 2018 to 2021). Regarding the research as a whole: Collaborator samples came from the United States, Italy and Spain and covered acute and convalescent phases of COVID-19. The samples were drawn from two sources: the first 160 participants of the ongoing ImmuneRACE study, and 1,200 or so subjects contributed by 6 global collaborators. Deeply sampled blood TCRbeta repertoires from subjects exposed to, actively infected with, or recovered from COVID-19 were included in the dataset. A de-identified subject ID, COVID-19 status, age in years and sex were almost always included in the sample metadata. HLA class I and class II types, where available, came from metadata supplied by the sample provider rather than from assay-based typing. The prospective study material was composed of cDNA or gDNA derived from T cells, B-cell-depleted T cells, or PBMCs. The repertoires were made available in a free public database intended to serve as a resource for research on the immune response to SARS-CoV-2. The paper's findings and limits, for the study overall: Clinical and demographic metadata were provided uncurated, with the amount varying by source and participant.

TCRbeta CDR3 regions were amplified from genomic DNA using the immunoSEQ Assay, a bias-controlled multiplex PCR. The paper's data handling went like this. Within the assay, amplification of reference gene primers was used to estimate how many nucleated cells each sample contained. Sequence reads were collapsed and filtered to measure the absolute abundance of every unique TCRbeta CDR3 rearrangement. Productive Simpson clonality was computed per sample as the square root of Simpson's diversity index over productive rearrangements. TCRdb provides this immuneACCESS table in a form limited to in-frame rearrangements. Some clones are lacking; in checked studies, under half of them reflect an unresolved V gene, and why the rest are absent is not known. That table furnishes V, J and clone size, whereas the DNA furnished D and trimming. The sample includes about 140,000 clones, with 70% to 85% observed a single time. The ten largest clones add up to around 10% of the sample.

Collaborating institutions collected whole blood in K2EDTA tubes following their own protocols. For TCRbeta analysis, collaborator samples were shipped as frozen whole blood, as isolated PBMCs, or as DNA extracted from either sample type. Via the germline V gene, CDR1 is MGHRA and CDR2 YSYEKL. The CDR3 measures 15 amino acids from cysteine to phenylalanine. Only the CDR3 portion is preserved as DNA: 45 bases, with reading frame beginning at the first base. The germline V end is reduced by 0 bases and the J end by 8 bases; junction bases left unmatched: 2. The chain is assembled from TRBV4-1 and TRBJ1-4; 11 central bases correspond to TRBD1. Sequencing was done on a sample of peripheral blood. The TCR comes from an elderly woman in a cohort sampled during active or convalescent COVID-19. The nucleotides read TGCGCCAGCAGCCAAGAAGGGACAGGGGGAGAAAAACTGTTTTTT. This is translated as CASSQEGTGGEKLFF.